The 8 T cell receptor beta chains in this list originate from one sample, sequenced in a study of T cells in Graves' hyperthyroidism and ophthalmopathy. Amplified TCR beta CDR3 regions derived from RNA transcripts. RT-PCR in the first round (using the HTBI primer set) targeted the TCR CDR3. TCRdb called the multiplex PCR reads again in MiXCR, with one record for every CDR3 protein. The data show about 590,000 distinct CDR3 sequences, more than 15% seen once. Sample: blood. The receptors here all came from a young woman with Graves' hyperthyroidism.

The chain has TRBV19 and TRBJ1-6; D might be TRBD1 (5 bases). Trimming took 8 bases from V and 10 from J, leaving 18 bases between them. There are 14 residues in the CDR3. Germline values: CDR1 LNHDA, CDR2 SQIVND (reference sequence). CDR3 DNA sequence: TGTGCCAGTGGGGACTGGGAAGTTGGATCACCCCTCCACTTT. This sequence encodes CASGDWEVGSPLHF. The entire variable domain, with the rest obtained from reference TRBV19 and TRBJ1-6, is as follows: DGGITQSPKYLFRKEGQNVTLSCEQNLNHDAMYWYRQDPGQGLRLIYYSQIVNDFQKGDIAEGYSVSREKKESFPLTVTSAQKNPTAFYLCASGDWEVGSPLHFGNGTRLTVT.

This clonotype was counted a few times. The V call is TRBV24-1, the J call TRBJ1-2, with D unresolved. The CDR3 consists of 15 residues. Trimming took off 7 bases at V and 4 bases at J, with 18 bases between the two ends. Germline V gene sequence: CDR1 KGHDR, CDR2 SFDVKD. CDR3 bases: TGTGCCACCAGGCCAAGGTGGGCAGGTAGCTATGGCTACACCTTC. Translation: CATRPRWAGSYGYTF.

This clonotype was picked up many times. J is TRBJ2-3 and V is TRBV12-3 or TRBV12-4, with a weak D call TRBD2 (6 bases). Trimming took 3 bases from V and 4 from J, leaving 14 bases between them. This CDR3 is built from 15 residues. CDR3 bases: TGTGCCAGCAGTTTTATTTATCGGGAGTCAGATACGCAGTATTTT. Protein: CASSFIYRESDTQYF.

This clonotype was seen a handful of times. With a much larger clone just one base away, this may be a read error. The gene calls are TRBV7-2 and TRBJ2-3, with 7 bases fitting TRBD2. Germline values: CDR1 SGHTA, CDR2 FQGNSA. The length of the CDR3 is 12 residues. The V gene end was trimmed by 8 bases and the J gene end by 6 bases; junction bases not matched to a gene: 5. For the CDR3, the DNA is TGTGCCAGCGGCGGGGGAGGGGATACGCAGTATTTT. It encodes CASGGGGDTQYF.

This clonotype was counted between two and nine times. The V call is TRBV24-1, the J call TRBJ2-3; the D is unclear. V lost 9 bases and J lost 0, with 15 bases in between. The CDR3 is 15 amino acids. Germline V gene lookup returns CDR1 KGHDR and CDR2 SFDVKD. CDR3 in DNA: TGTGCCACCTCCCTTGGGCGTTGGAGCACAGATACGCAGTATTTT. Translated: CATSLGRWSTDTQYF.

This clonotype has ten or more counts. The gene calls are TRBV5-1 and TRBJ2-1; 9 nucleotides align to TRBD2. Germline CDR1 SGHRS, CDR2 YFSETQ. CDR3 length: 16 amino acids. Germline trimming cut 4 bases from V and 8 bases from J; bases unmatched to any gene: 13. CDR3 sequence: CASSRLGTSRLDEQFF. The CDR3 nucleotides read TGCGCCAGCAGCCGACTCGGGACTAGCAGGTTGGATGAGCAGTTCTTC.

CDR3 region: CASSLATAGNTIYF. The CDR3 nucleotides are TGTGCCAGCAGCTTAGCTACAGCTGGAAACACCATATATTTT. This rearrangement joins TRBV7-2 to TRBJ1-3; D is unclear. The CDR3 sequence is 14 residues long. The ends were cut back, 0 bases at V and 2 bases at J, with 5 bases in the middle. Germline CDR1 and CDR2: SGHTA and FQGNSA.

This clonotype was seen many times. V and J are TRBV6-1 and TRBJ2-1; 7 nucleotides agree with TRBD1. V shed 6 bases, J shed 4 bases, and the junction held 6 bases outside the gene matches. This CDR3 region has 14 residues. CDR1 MNHNS and CDR2 SASEGT come from the germline V gene. This CDR3 is CASRAGTEYNEQFF. CDR3 sequence (DNA): TGTGCCAGCAGGGCCGGGACAGAGTACAATGAGCAGTTCTTC.